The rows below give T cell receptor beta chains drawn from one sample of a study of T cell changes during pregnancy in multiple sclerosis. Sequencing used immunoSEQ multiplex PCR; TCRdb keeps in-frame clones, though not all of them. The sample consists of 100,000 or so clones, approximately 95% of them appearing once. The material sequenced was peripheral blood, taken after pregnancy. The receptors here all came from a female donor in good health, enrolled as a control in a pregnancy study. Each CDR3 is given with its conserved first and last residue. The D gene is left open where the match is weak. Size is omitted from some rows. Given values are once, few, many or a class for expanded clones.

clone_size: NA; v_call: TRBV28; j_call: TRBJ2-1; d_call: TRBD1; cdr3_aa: CASSFNQGAREQFF; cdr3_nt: TGTGCCAGCAGTTTTAATCAGGGGGCGAGGGAGCAGTTCTTC
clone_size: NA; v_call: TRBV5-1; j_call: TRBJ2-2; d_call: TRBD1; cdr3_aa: CASSIRTGGNTGELFF; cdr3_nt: TGCGCCAGCAGCATACGGACAGGGGGGAACACCGGGGAGCTGTTTTTT
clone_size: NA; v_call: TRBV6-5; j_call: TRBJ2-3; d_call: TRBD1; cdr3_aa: CASTKQGANADTQYF; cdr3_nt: TGTGCCAGCACCAAACAGGGGGCAAACGCAGATACGCAGTATTTT
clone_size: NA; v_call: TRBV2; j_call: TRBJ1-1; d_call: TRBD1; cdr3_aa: CASSDQGAWGTEAFF; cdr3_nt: TGTGCCAGCAGTGATCAGGGGGCATGGGGCACTGAAGCTTTCTTT
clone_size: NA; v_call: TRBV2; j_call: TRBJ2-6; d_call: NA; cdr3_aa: CASTRDRGANVLTF; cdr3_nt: TGTGCCAGCACCAGGGATCGTGGGGCCAACGTCCTGACTTTC
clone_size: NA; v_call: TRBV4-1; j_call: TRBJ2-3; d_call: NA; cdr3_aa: CASSQDQRATSTDTQYF; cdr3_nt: TGCGCCAGCAGCCAAGATCAGAGGGCCACTAGCACAGATACGCAGTATTTT
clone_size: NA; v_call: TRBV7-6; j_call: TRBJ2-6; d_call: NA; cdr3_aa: CASSPPGLAGANVLTF; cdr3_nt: TGTGCCAGCAGCCCTCCCGGACTGGCTGGGGCCAACGTCCTGACTTTC
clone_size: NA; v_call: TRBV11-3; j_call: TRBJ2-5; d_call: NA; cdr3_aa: CASSLEGDGMETQYF; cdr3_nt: TGTGCCAGCAGCTTAGAGGGAGATGGGATGGAGACCCAGTACTTC
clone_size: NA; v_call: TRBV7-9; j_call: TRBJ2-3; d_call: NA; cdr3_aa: CASSRSRNADTQYF; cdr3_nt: TGTGCCAGCAGCCGGTCGCGTAACGCAGATACGCAGTATTTT
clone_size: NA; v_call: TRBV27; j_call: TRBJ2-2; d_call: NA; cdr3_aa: CASSYSAVTGELFF; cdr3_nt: TGTGCCAGCAGTTATAGCGCGGTCACCGGGGAGCTGTTTTTT
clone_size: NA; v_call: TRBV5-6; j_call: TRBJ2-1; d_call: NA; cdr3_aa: CASSLMGGGENEQFF; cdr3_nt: TGTGCCAGCAGTTTGATGGGGGGTGGGGAGAATGAGCAGTTCTTC
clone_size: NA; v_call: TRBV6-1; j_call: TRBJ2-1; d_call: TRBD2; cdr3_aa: CASRERGGYNEQFF; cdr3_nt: TGTGCCAGCAGAGAGAGGGGAGGGTACAATGAGCAGTTCTTC
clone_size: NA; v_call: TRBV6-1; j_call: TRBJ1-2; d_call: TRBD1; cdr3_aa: CASMRQGNGYTF; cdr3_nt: TGTGCCAGCATGAGACAGGGGAATGGCTACACCTTC
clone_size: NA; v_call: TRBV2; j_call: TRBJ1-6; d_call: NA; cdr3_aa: CASGWAVTAPLHF; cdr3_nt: TGTGCCAGCGGGTGGGCCGTAACGGCACCCCTCCACTTT
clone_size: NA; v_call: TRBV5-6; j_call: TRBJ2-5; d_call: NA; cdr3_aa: CASSLFVYSGAQYF; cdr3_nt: TGTGCCAGCAGCTTGTTCGTTTATTCAGGGGCCCAGTACTTC
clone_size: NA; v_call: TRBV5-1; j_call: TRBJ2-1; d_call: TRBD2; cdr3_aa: CASRASSGRNEQFF; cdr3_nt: TGCGCCAGCAGAGCGTCTAGCGGGAGGAATGAGCAGTTCTTC
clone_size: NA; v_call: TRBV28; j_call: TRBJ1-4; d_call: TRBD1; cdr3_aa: CASSLTGNAEKLFF; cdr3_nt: TGTGCCAGCAGTTTGACAGGGAACGCCGAAAAGCTGTTTTTT
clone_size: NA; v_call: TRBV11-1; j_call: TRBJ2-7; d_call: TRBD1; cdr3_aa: CASRLDRESFYEQYF; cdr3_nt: TGTGCCAGCAGATTGGACAGGGAATCTTTCTACGAGCAGTACTTC
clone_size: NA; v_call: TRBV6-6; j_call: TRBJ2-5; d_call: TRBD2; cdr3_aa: CASSQGTSGRSNCQYF; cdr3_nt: TGTGCCAGCAGCCAGGGGACTAGCGGGAGGTCGAATTGTCAGTACTTC
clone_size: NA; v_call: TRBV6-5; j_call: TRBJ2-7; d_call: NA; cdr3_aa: CASSYRGRGHEQYF; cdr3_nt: TGTGCCAGCAGTTACCGTGGCAGGGGCCACGAGCAGTACTTC
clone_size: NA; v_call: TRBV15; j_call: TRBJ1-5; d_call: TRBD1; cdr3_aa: CATSRDPGTVFLSNQPQHF; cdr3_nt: TGTGCCACCAGCAGAGATCCTGGGACAGTTTTCCTCTCCAATCAGCCCCAGCATTTT
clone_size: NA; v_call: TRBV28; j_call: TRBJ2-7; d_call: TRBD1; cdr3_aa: CASSLGQGRRGPTYEQYF; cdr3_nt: TGTGCCAGCAGCTTAGGACAGGGTCGACGGGGGCCAACCTACGAGCAGTACTTC
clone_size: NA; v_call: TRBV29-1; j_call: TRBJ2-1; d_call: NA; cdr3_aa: CSVEIVFGNEQFF; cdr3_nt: TGCAGCGTTGAAATAGTGTTCGGCAATGAGCAGTTCTTC
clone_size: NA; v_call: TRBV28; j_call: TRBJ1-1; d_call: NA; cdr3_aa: CASSPLAGMNTEAFF; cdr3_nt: TGTGCCAGCAGTCCCTTGGCAGGGATGAACACTGAAGCTTTCTTT
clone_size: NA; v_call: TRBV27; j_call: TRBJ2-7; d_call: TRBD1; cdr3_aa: CASSLLGDTGDSYEQYF; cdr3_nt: TGTGCCAGCAGTTTATTGGGTGACACAGGGGACTCCTACGAGCAGTACTTC
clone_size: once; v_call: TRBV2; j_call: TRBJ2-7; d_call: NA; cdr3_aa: CASSDEGSSYEQYF; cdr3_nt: TGTGCCAGCAGTGATGAAGGGAGCTCCTACGAGCAGTACTTC
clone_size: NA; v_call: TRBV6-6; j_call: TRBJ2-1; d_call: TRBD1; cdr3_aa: CASSGQEISYNEQFF; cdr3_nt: TGTGCCAGCAGTGGACAGGAGATCTCCTACAATGAGCAGTTCTTC
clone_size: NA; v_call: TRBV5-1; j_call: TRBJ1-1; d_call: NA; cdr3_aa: CASMRVLNTEAFF; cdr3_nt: TGCGCCTCGATGCGTGTTTTGAACACTGAAGCTTTCTTT
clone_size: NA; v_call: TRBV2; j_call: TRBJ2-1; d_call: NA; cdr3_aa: CASSRHYNEQFF; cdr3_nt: TGTGCCAGCAGTCGACACTACAATGAGCAGTTCTTC
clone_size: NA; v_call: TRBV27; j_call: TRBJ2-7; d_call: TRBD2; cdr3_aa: CASSASGATYEQYF; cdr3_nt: TGTGCCAGCAGCGCTAGCGGAGCCACCTACGAGCAGTACTTC
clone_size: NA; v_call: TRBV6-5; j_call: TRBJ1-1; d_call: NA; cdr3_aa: CASSSSIGTEAFF; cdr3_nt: TGTGCCAGCAGTTCTTCTATTGGCACTGAAGCTTTCTTT
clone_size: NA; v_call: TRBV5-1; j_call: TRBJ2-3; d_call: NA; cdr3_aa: CASSSGTLVRTDTQYF; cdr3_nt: TGCGCCAGCAGTTCGGGGACACTAGTGCGCACAGATACGCAGTATTTT
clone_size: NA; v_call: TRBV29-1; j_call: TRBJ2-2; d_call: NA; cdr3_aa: CSVGYEGELFF; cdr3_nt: TGCAGCGTTGGTTATGAGGGGGAGCTGTTTTTT
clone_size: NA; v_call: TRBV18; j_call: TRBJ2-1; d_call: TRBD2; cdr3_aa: CASSPAPGTTYNEQFF; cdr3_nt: TGTGCCAGCTCACCCGCCCCCGGGACTACTTACAATGAGCAGTTCTTC
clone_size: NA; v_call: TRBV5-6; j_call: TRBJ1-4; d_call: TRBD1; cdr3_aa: CASRSLQGTGEKLFF; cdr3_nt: TGTGCCAGCAGGTCCCTACAGGGGACGGGAGAAAAACTGTTTTTT
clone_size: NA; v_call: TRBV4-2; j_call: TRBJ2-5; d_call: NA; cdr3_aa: CASSQEGETQYF; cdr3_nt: TGTGCCAGCAGCCAAGAGGGCGAGACCCAGTACTTC
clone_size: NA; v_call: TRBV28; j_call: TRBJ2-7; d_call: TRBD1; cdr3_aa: CASAWTGETYEQYF; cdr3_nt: TGTGCCAGCGCATGGACAGGGGAGACCTACGAGCAGTACTTC
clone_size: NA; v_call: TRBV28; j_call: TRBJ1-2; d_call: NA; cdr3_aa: CASSPYPGGGYTF; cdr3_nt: TGTGCCAGCAGTCCATACCCTGGCGGCGGCTACACCTTC
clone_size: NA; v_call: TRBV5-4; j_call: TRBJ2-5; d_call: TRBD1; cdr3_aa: CASSQDRGRETQYF; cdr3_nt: TGTGCCAGCAGCCAGGACAGGGGGCGAGAGACCCAGTACTTC
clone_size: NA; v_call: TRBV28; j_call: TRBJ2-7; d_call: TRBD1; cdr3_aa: CASRSDRAGPILEQYF; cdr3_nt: TGTGCCAGCAGGTCCGACAGGGCGGGCCCGATCTTAGAGCAGTACTTC
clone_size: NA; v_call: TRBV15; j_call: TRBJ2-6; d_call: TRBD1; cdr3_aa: CATSRVMGGTDGANVLTF; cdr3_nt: TGTGCCACCAGCAGAGTAATGGGTGGGACAGATGGGGCCAACGTCCTGACTTTC
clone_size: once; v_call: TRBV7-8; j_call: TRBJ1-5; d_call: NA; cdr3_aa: CASSSLGLESNQPQHF; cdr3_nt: TGTGCCAGCAGCTCTCTGGGACTGGAAAGCAATCAGCCCCAGCATTTT
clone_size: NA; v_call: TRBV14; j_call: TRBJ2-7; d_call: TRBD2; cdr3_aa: CASSLGAGVGEQYF; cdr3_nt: TGTGCCAGCAGCCTCGGGGCGGGAGTGGGGGAGCAGTACTTC
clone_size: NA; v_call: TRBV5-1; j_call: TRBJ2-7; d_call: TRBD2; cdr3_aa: CASSLIAGDYEQYF; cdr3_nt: TGCGCCAGCAGCTTGATTGCGGGGGACTACGAGCAGTACTTC
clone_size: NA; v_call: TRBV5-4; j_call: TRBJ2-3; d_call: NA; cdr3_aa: CASSLFGRVGTDTQYF; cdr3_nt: TGTGCCAGCAGCTTGTTCGGCAGGGTGGGCACAGATACGCAGTATTTT
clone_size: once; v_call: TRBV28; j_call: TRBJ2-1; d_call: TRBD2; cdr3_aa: CASSQTSANYNEQFF; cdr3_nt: TGTGCCAGCAGTCAGACTAGCGCCAACTACAATGAGCAGTTCTTC
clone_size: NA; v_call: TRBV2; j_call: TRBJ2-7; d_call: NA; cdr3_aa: CASSRTEGEAVLYEQYF; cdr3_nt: TGTGCCAGCTCTAGAACGGAGGGAGAGGCCGTACTATACGAGCAGTACTTC
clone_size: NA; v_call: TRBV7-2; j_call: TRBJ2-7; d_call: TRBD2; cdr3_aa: CASTTGTSGAPYEQYF; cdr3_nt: TGTGCCTCCACAACCGGGACTAGCGGGGCGCCCTACGAGCAGTACTTC
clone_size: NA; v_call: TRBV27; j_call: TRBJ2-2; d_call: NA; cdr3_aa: CASSLSWGAGELFF; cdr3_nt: TGTGCCAGCAGTTTATCGTGGGGGGCCGGGGAGCTGTTTTTT
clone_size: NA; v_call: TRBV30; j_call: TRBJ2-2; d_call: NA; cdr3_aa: CAWILNTGELFF; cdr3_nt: TGTGCCTGGATCCTGAACACCGGGGAGCTGTTTTTT
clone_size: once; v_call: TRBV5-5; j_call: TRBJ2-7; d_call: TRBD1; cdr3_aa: CASSPTGDSYEQYF; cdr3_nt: TGTGCCAGCAGCCCGACAGGGGACTCCTACGAGCAGTACTTC
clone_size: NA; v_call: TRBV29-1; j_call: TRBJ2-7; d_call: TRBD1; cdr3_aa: CSVGDRDGEQYF; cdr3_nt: TGCAGCGTGGGGGACAGGGACGGCGAGCAGTACTTC
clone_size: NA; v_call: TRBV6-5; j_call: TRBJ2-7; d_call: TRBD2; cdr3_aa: CASSNPGLAPYEQYF; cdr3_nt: TGTGCCAGCAGTAATCCGGGACTAGCCCCCTACGAGCAGTACTTC
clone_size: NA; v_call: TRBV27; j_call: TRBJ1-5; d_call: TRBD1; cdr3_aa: CASSPDRDRRQPQHF; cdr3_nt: TGTGCCAGCAGTCCCGACAGGGACAGGAGGCAGCCCCAGCATTTT
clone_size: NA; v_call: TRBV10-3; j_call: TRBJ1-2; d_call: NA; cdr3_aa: CAISEPTGVNYGYTF; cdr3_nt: TGTGCCATCAGTGAGCCGACAGGCGTTAACTATGGCTACACCTTC
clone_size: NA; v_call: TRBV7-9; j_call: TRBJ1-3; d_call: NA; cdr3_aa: CASSPSAGNTIYF; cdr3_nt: TGTGCCAGCAGCCCGTCCGCGGGAAACACCATATATTTT
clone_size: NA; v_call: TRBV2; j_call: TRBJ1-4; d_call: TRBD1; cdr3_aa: CASSPRTGPYEKLFF; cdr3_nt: TGTGCCAGCAGCCCCAGGACAGGGCCTTATGAAAAACTGTTTTTT
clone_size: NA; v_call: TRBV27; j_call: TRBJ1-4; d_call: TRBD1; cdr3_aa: CASSLLPDRGRGKLFF; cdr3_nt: TGTGCCAGCAGTCTCCTACCTGACAGGGGGAGAGGAAAACTGTTTTTT
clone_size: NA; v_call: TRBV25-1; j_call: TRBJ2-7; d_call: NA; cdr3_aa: CASSEGWQGPYEQYF; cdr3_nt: TGTGCCAGCAGTGAAGGATGGCAGGGCCCCTACGAGCAGTACTTC
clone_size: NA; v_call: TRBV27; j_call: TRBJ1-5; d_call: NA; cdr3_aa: CASSPWGLSNQPQHF; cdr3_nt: TGTGCCAGCAGCCCCTGGGGACTTAGCAATCAGCCCCAGCATTTT